A single sample is the source of the 4 T cell receptor beta chains below, sequenced in a study of T cells after posttransplantation cyclophosphamide listed by TCRdb under 2016. Receptor amplification or capture employed the immunoSEQ multiplex PCR assay. TCRdb holds this immuneACCESS table with in-frame rearrangements only. Some clones are missing; in checked studies, unresolved V genes explain under half, and the rest has no known cause. Here the sample has about 66,000 clones; 93% occur a single time. The biggest ten clones account for 2.5% to 3% of the sample. The source material was PBMCs. The receptors stem from a woman in her twenties or thirties in good health and a related stem cell transplant donor.

The rearrangement joins TRBV5-4 to TRBJ2-1, with 9 bases that match TRBD1. V was pared by 2 bases and J by 9 bases, with 18 bases of the junction left unmatched. The CDR3 runs 18 residues. Germline loops: CDR1 SGHNT, CDR2 YYREEE (reference sequence). CDR3 loop: CASSFGRYSGQGRGEQFF. CDR3 bases: TGTGCCAGCAGCTTTGGCCGTTATTCGGGACAGGGAAGGGGTGAGCAGTTCTTC.

This rearrangement joins TRBV5-5 to TRBJ1-1; a weak D match, TRBD1 (6 bases). The length of the CDR3 is 13 residues. The germline V and J ends were trimmed by 4 bases and 7 bases, with 14 bases remaining between them. The germline gives CDR1 SGHKS, CDR2 YYEKEE (reference sequence). The CDR3 reads CASSIEGGFEAFF. The CDR3 nucleotides read TGTGCCAGCAGCATCGAAGGGGGGTTTGAAGCTTTCTTT. The full variable domain, rest sourced from reference TRBV5-5 and TRBJ1-1, is DAGVTQSPTHLIKTRGQQVTLRCSPISGHKSVSWYQQVLGQGPQFIFQYYEKEERGRGNFPDRFSARQFPNYSSELNVNALLLGDSALYLCASSIEGGFEAFFGQGTRLTVV.

V is TRBV7-2 and J is TRBJ2-7; unclear D gene. The CDR3 is made up of 14 amino acids. The germline CDR1 and CDR2 sequences are SGHTA and FQGNSA. Trimming pared 5 bases from V and 1 base from J, leaving 12 bases between. CDR3 in amino acids: CASSITEGSYEQYF. In DNA form, the CDR3 reads TGTGCCAGCAGCATAACCGAAGGTTCCTACGAGCAGTACTTC.

A single count supports this clone. J is TRBJ1-1 and V is TRBV10-1; D unresolved. Trimming took off 2 bases at V and 8 bases at J, with 15 bases between the two ends. The CDR3 covers 14 residues. Germline V gene lookup returns CDR1 WNHNN and CDR2 SYGVQD (reference sequence). CDR3 amino acids: CASSEKGSRDEAFF. The CDR3 DNA follows: TGCGCCAGCAGTGAGAAGGGCTCCAGAGACGAAGCTTTCTTT.